This T cell receptor (beta chain) originates from a study of control samples from healthy donors and cancer patients. Libraries were prepared by immunoSEQ multiplex PCR; TCRdb keeps only in-frame clonotypes and omits some of them. This table has 100,000 to 150,000 clones, approximately 92% appearing once. This clonotype was obtained from a woman aged 50 to 65 in good health. Specimen: blood.

CDR3 amino acids: CASSLGQGVSVGYTF. The CDR3 nucleotides read TGTGCCAGCAGCTTGGGACAGGGGGTATCCGTTGGCTACACCTTC. The chain is built from TRBV7-8 and TRBJ1-2; the match to TRBD1 covers 11 bases. Germline V gene sequence: CDR1 SGHVS, CDR2 FQNEAQ. Trimming at V came to 3 bases and at J to 7 bases, leaving 7 bases not matched to a gene. The CDR3 loop spans 15 amino acids. The full variable domain, its missing parts supplied by reference TRBV7-8 and TRBJ1-2, is GAGVSQSPRYKVAKRGQDVALRCDPISGHVSLFWYQQALGQGPEFLTYFQNEAQLDKSGLPSDRFFAERPEGSVSTLKIQRTQQEDSAVYLCASSLGQGVSVGYTFGSGTRLTVV.